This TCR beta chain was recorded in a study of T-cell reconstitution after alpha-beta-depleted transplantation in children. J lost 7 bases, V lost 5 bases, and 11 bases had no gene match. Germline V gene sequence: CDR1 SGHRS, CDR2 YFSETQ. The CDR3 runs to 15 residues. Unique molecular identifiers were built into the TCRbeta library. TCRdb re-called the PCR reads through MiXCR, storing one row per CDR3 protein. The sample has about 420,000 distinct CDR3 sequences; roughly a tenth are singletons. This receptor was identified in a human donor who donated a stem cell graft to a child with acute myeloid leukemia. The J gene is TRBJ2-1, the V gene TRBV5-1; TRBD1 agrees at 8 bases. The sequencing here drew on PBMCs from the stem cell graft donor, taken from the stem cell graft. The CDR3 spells CASSPLPTGVNEQFF. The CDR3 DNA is TGCGCCAGCAGTCCTCTCCCGACAGGGGTGAATGAGCAGTTCTTC. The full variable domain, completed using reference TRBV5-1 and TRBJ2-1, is KAGVTQTPRYLIKTRGQQVTLSCSPISGHRSVSWYQQTPGQGLQFLFEYFSETQRNKGNFPGRFSGRQFSNSRSEMNVSTLELGDSALYLCASSPLPTGVNEQFFGPGTRLTVL.